Below, 9 T cell receptor beta chains from the same sample are listed, as sequenced in a study of blood T cell repertoires in COVID-19. Using immunoSEQ multiplex PCR, the repertoire was profiled, and TCRdb retains in-frame clones only, with some absent. Counted here are more than 35,000 clones, 80% occurring once; the ten biggest clones make up approximately 15%. Sequenced input: peripheral blood. These receptors were taken from a woman in her seventies with acute or convalescent COVID-19.

The V and J genes are TRBV27 and TRBJ2-5; the D is unclear. The germline V gene encodes CDR1 MNHEY and CDR2 SMNVEV (reference sequence). Trimming took 5 bases from V and 8 from J, leaving 21 bases between them. The CDR3 is 15 amino acids. CDR3 loop: CASSLGVQTSQTQYF. For the CDR3, the DNA is TGTGCCAGCAGTCTAGGTGTTCAGACTTCGCAAACCCAGTACTTC.

V and J are TRBV6-6 and TRBJ2-7, with unresolved D. The CDR3 totals 16 residues. Germline V gene lookup returns CDR1 MNHNY and CDR2 SVGAGI (reference sequence). Trimming pared 6 bases from V and 7 bases from J, leaving 25 bases between. CDR3 DNA sequence: TGTGCCAGCAGCGATCCCCGGGTATTGGCCTCGGGTGAGCAGTACTTC. This sequence encodes CASSDPRVLASGEQYF.

The gene calls are TRBV10-3 and TRBJ2-3, with D possibly TRBD1 on 6 matching bases. CDR3 length equals 14 residues. The germline V gene encodes CDR1 ENHRY and CDR2 SYGVKD. Trimming shortened V by 6 bases and J by 3 bases, and 13 bases separated the two germline ends. The CDR3 is CAIRARGLTDTQYF. In DNA form, the CDR3 reads TGTGCCATCAGAGCTAGGGGGTTGACAGATACGCAGTATTTT.

This CDR3 reads CASSPSDSRQPQHF. The DNA for the CDR3 is TGTGCCAGCAGCCCGTCGGACAGTAGGCAGCCCCAGCATTTT. The genes are TRBV11-3 and TRBJ1-5, with a tentative D call TRBD1 (6 bases). The CDR3 runs to 14 residues. CDR1 and CDR2 from the germline V gene are SGHNT and YENEEA. V was cut by 5 bases and J by 7 bases, with 15 bases left in between.

Here the CDR3 reads CASSLGTGGAHYEQYF. CDR3 nucleotides: TGTGCCAGCAGCTTGGGGACAGGGGGCGCCCACTACGAGCAGTACTTC. The chain couples TRBV5-6 to TRBJ2-7; 11 bases agree with TRBD1. The germline V gene encodes CDR1 SGHDT and CDR2 YYEEEE. After removal of 0 bases from V and 3 bases from J, the junction contained 5 bases not matched to a gene. The CDR3 length is 16 residues.

This clone was counted a single time. This chain connects TRBV5-1 to TRBJ2-7; the match to TRBD2 covers 9 bases. CDR1 is SGHRS and CDR2 is YFSETQ in the germline V gene. With 2 bases clipped from V and 4 bases from J, the junction kept 7 bases outside the gene matches. CDR3 length equals 15 residues. In nucleotides, the CDR3 is TGCGCCAGCAGCTTTTCGGGACTAGCAGCATACGAGCAGTACTTC. Translating gives CASSFSGLAAYEQYF.

V and J are TRBV5-1 and TRBJ2-7, with 9 bases aligning to TRBD2. This CDR3 is built from 15 residues. Per the germline V gene, CDR1 is SGHRS and CDR2 is YFSETQ. The V gene end was trimmed by 2 bases and the J gene end by 5 bases; junction bases not matched to a gene: 8. This CDR3 reads CASSLGGGASNEQYF. The CDR3 DNA reads TGCGCCAGCAGCTTAGGCGGGGGGGCCTCTAACGAGCAGTACTTC.

This chain uses TRBV5-4 with TRBJ2-5; the match to TRBD2 covers 9 bases. After removal of 0 bases from V and 7 bases from J, the junction contained 13 bases not matched to a gene. Germline V CDR1 and CDR2: SGHNT, YYREEE (reference sequence). The length of the CDR3 is 17 residues. The CDR3 DNA reads as TGTGCCAGCAGCTTGGGCTGGGGACTAGCTGACGTCGGGACCCAGTACTTC. Translation: CASSLGWGLADVGTQYF.

The CDR3 nucleotides are TGTGCCAGCAGCTCAGGAAGGGGGCCCACAGATACGCAGTATTTT. It encodes CASSSGRGPTDTQYF. This chain joins TRBV9 and TRBJ2-3; 7 bases match TRBD1. Trimming cost V 4 bases and J 2 bases; bases outside gene matches: 7. This CDR3 has 15 amino acids. Germline CDR1 is SGDLS and CDR2 is YYNGEE. Using reference TRBV9 and TRBJ2-3 for the parts outside the CDR3, the full variable domain is DSGVTQTPKHLITATGQRVTLRCSPRSGDLSVYWYQQSLDQGLQFLIQYYNGEERAKGNILERFSAQQFPDLHSELNLSSLELGDSALYFCASSSGRGPTDTQYFGPGTRLTVL.